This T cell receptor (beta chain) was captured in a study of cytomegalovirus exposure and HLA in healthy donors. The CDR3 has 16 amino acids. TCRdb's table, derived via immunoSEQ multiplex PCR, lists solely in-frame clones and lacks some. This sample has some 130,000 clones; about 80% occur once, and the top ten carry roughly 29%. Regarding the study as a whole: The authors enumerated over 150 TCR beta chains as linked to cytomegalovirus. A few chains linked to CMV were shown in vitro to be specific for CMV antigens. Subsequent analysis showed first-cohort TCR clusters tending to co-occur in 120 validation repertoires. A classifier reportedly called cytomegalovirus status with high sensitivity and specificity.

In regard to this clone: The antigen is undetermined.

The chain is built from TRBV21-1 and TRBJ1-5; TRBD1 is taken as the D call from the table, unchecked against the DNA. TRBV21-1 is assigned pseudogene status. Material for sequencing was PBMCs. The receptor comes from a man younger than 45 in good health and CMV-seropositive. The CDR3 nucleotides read TGTGCCAGCAGCCACCGGGACAGGGGGCGCGGGCAGCCCCAGCATTTT. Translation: CASSHRDRGRGQPQHF.